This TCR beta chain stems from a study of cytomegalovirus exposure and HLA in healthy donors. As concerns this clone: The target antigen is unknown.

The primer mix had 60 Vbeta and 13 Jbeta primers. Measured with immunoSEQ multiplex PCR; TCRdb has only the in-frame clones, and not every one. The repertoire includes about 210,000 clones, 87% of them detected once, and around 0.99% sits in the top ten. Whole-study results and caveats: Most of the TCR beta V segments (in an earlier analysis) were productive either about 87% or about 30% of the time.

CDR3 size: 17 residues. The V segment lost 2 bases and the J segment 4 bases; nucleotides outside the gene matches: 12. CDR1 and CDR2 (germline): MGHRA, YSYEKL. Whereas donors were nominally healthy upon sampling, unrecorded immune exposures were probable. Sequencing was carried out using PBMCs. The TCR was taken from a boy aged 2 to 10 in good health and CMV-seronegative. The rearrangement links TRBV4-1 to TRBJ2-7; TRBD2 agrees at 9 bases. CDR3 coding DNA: TGCGCCAGCAGCCAAAGGAGCGGGACTAGCCACAAGTACGAGCAGTACTTC. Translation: CASSQRSGTSHKYEQYF.